This T cell receptor (beta chain) was recovered during a study of cytomegalovirus exposure and HLA in healthy donors. The donors belonged to the 120-subject validation cohort, separate from the roughly 650-subject first cohort. This table comes from immunoSEQ multiplex PCR, and its TCRdb copy is limited to in-frame clones, with some not included. The data contain tens of thousands of clones, roughly 83% of them seen just once; the ten biggest clones take up about 12%. CDR3 length: 12 residues. The V gene lost 8 bases and the J gene lost 1 base, with 9 bases spanning the gap. CDR1 is MNHEY, CDR2 SVGAGI, per germline.

The TCR comes from a woman between 18 and 29 years old in good health and CMV-seropositive. The chain uses TRBV6-5 and TRBJ2-7; the D gene is possibly TRBD2 (5 bases). Sequenced material: PBMCs. The CDR3 sequence: CASRRGSYEQYF. CDR3 coding DNA: TGTGCCAGCCGTAGAGGGTCCTACGAGCAGTACTTC.